Listed here is a single T cell receptor (beta chain). Profiled with immunoSEQ multiplex PCR; TCRdb holds only in-frame clones, not every one. The data show about 46,000 clones, approximately 87% seen once. Germline CDR1 and CDR2: SNHLY and FYNNEI. V lost 7 bases to trimming and J lost 4 bases; unmatched junction nucleotides: 7. The CDR3 covers 13 residues. The data are from a study of blood T cell repertoires in COVID-19. The sequence was collected from a human donor in a cohort sampled during active COVID-19. Sequencing was carried out using peripheral blood. The chain couples TRBV2 to TRBJ2-7, with 7 bases identical to TRBD2. CDR3 sequence reads: CASKAGELYEQYF. CDR3 coding DNA: TGTGCCAGCAAGGCGGGAGAGTTGTACGAGCAGTACTTC.